Below, 23 T cell receptor beta chains from the same sample are listed, as sequenced in a study of blood T cell repertoires in COVID-19. Here immunoSEQ multiplex PCR was the method, and the copy in TCRdb shows in-frame clones only, minus some. The sample records some 96,000 clones, roughly 88% being singletons. Sequences were obtained from peripheral blood. These receptors were taken from a human donor in a cohort sampled during active COVID-19.

This chain uses TRBV7-2 with TRBJ2-1; the D gene is possibly TRBD2 (5 bases). Trimming took off 1 base at V and 9 bases at J, with 13 bases between the two ends. The CDR3 consists of 14 residues. CDR1 is SGHTA and CDR2 is FQGNSA in the germline V gene. In DNA, the CDR3 is TGTGCCAGCAGCTTAGGTGGGAGCGGCCCTGAGCAGTTCTTC. This sequence encodes CASSLGGSGPEQFF. The entire variable domain, with the rest obtained from reference TRBV7-2 and TRBJ2-1, is as follows: GAGVSQSPSNKVTEKGKDVELRCDPISGHTALYWYRQSLGQGLEFLIYFQGNSAPDKSGLPSDRFSAERTGGSVSTLTIQRTQQEDSAVYLCASSLGGSGPEQFFGPGTRLTVL.

The chain has TRBV29-1 and TRBJ1-1; a possible D gene is TRBD1 (6 bases). The CDR3 covers 14 residues. Germline loops: CDR1 SQVTM, CDR2 ANQGSEA. The V gene lost 4 bases and the J gene lost 0 bases, with 12 bases spanning the gap. DNA of the CDR3: TGCAGCGTTGGCAGGGGACCTATGAACACTGAAGCTTTCTTT. It specifies CSVGRGPMNTEAFF.

The V and J genes are TRBV11-2 and TRBJ2-2; 7 bases match TRBD2. V shed 5 bases, J shed 6 bases, and the junction held 9 bases outside the gene matches. Germline V gives CDR1 SGHAT, CDR2 FQNNGV. CDR3 length: 15 residues. The CDR3 DNA is TGTGCCAGCAGCCAACTTGGGGAGGGCTCCGGGGAGCTGTTTTTT. This codes for CASSQLGEGSGELFF.

This clone has a handful of counts. The J gene is TRBJ2-1, the V gene TRBV9; maybe TRBD1 (6 bases). Germline V CDR1 and CDR2: SGDLS, YYNGEE. With 2 bases removed from V and 3 bases from J, the gap between germline ends came to 15 bases. This CDR3 is 16 amino acids long. CDR3 in DNA: TGTGCCAGCAGCGTGGATAACAGGGCAATCTACAATGAGCAGTTCTTC. Translation gives CASSVDNRAIYNEQFF. The entire variable domain, with the rest obtained from reference TRBV9 and TRBJ2-1, is as follows: DSGVTQTPKHLITATGQRVTLRCSPRSGDLSVYWYQQSLDQGLQFLIQYYNGEERAKGNILERFSAQQFPDLHSELNLSSLELGDSALYFCASSVDNRAIYNEQFFGPGTRLTVL.

Sample share makes this clone medium-sized. The chain employs TRBV6-5 and TRBJ2-1; TRBD2 agrees at 12 bases. Trimming at V came to 8 bases and at J to 1 base, leaving 3 bases not matched to a gene. The CDR3 has 15 residues. The V gene's germline CDR1 is MNHEY and CDR2 SVGAGI. The CDR3, as DNA: TGTGCCAGCGCGGGACTAGCGGGTTCCTACAATGAGCAGTTCTTC. This gives the protein CASAGLAGSYNEQFF.

This rearrangement joins TRBV7-6 to TRBJ1-3; D unresolved. Trimming cost V 5 bases and J 2 bases, with 16 bases left between them. Per germline, CDR1 SGHVS and CDR2 FNYEAQ. The CDR3 has 16 residues. The CDR3 region is CASSRRPATPGNTIYF. Here the CDR3 DNA reads TGTGCCAGCAGCAGAAGACCTGCGACTCCTGGAAACACCATATATTTT. Using reference TRBV7-6 and TRBJ1-3 for the parts outside the CDR3, the full variable domain is GAGVSQSPRYKVTKRGQDVALRCDPISGHVSLYWYRQALGQGPEFLTYFNYEAQQDKSGLPNDRFSAERPEGSISTLTIQRTEQRDSAMYRCASSRRPATPGNTIYFGEGSWLTVV.

This chain links TRBV12-3 or TRBV12-4 with TRBJ2-1; 9 nucleotides agree with TRBD2. The CDR3 sequence is 13 residues long. Trimming took 3 bases from V and 12 from J; bases not matched to a gene: 6. This CDR3 reads CASSFAGGPLQFF. The CDR3 DNA reads TGTGCCAGCAGTTTCGCGGGAGGGCCACTGCAGTTCTTC.

This chain joins TRBV19 and TRBJ2-7; the match to TRBD1 covers 8 bases. The CDR3 spans 14 residues. J lost 3 bases, V lost 4 bases, and 5 bases had no gene match. Per the germline V gene, CDR1 is LNHDA and CDR2 is SQIVND (reference sequence). CDR3 DNA: TGTGCCAGTAGTACCCGGGACAGGCACTACGAGCAGTACTTC. Protein: CASSTRDRHYEQYF.

About this clone: One end of the junction fails to match germline, which may point to a read error. The gene calls are TRBV9 and TRBJ1-2, with TRBD1 as a possible D gene (6 bases). The CDR3 spans 15 residues. Germline values: CDR1 SGDLS, CDR2 YYNGEE. The CDR3 loop reads CARSVGGGGNYGYTF. In DNA, the CDR3 is TGTGCCCGCAGCGTAGGGGGAGGGGGAAACTATGGCTACACCTTC.

The gene calls are TRBV7-2 and TRBJ2-7, with 11 nucleotides matching TRBD2. The V segment lost 2 bases and the J segment 0 bases; nucleotides outside the gene matches: 6. There are 17 residues in the CDR3. Germline V gene data show CDR1 as SGHTA and CDR2 as FQGNSA. CDR3 sequence: CASSLYGTSGSSYEQYF. The CDR3 region has the DNA TGTGCCAGCAGCTTATATGGGACTAGCGGTAGCTCCTACGAGCAGTACTTC.

This sequence joins TRBV6-6 and TRBJ2-3, with 10 nucleotides matching TRBD2. V lost 5 bases to trimming and J lost 8 bases; unmatched junction nucleotides: 7. The CDR3 has 14 amino acids. In germline, CDR1 is MNHNY, CDR2 SVGAGI (reference sequence). The CDR3 spells CASSVLAGEGTQYF. The CDR3 DNA is TGTGCCAGCAGTGTTCTAGCGGGAGAGGGTACGCAGTATTTT.

The CDR3 coding sequence is TGTGCCAGCAGTAGACCGTCGGAGCCCTATAATTCACCCCTCCACTTT. This encodes CASSRPSEPYNSPLHF. V is TRBV28 and J is TRBJ1-6; D gene ambiguous. The V end was cut by 5 bases, the J end by 2 bases, with 13 bases between. The CDR3 is 16 amino acids. CDR1 MDHEN and CDR2 SYDVKM come from the germline V gene. Drawing the rest from reference TRBV28 and TRBJ1-6, the complete variable domain is DVKVTQSSRYLVKRTGEKVFLECVQDMDHENMFWYRQDPGLGLRLIYFSYDVKMKEKGDIPEGYSVSREKKERFSLILESASTNQTSMYLCASSRPSEPYNSPLHFGNGTRLTVT.

The chain couples TRBV7-2 to TRBJ2-6; TRBD1 agrees at 9 bases. J was trimmed by 12 bases and V by 1 base; bases with no gene match: 4. This CDR3 has 14 residues. CDR1 is SGHTA and CDR2 is FQGNSA in the germline V gene. Here the CDR3 DNA reads TGTGCCAGCAGCTTAGTACAGGGGGCGGGCGTCCTGACTTTC. Translation gives CASSLVQGAGVLTF.

The rearrangement links TRBV27 to TRBJ2-7; TRBD1 matches at 7 bases. Germline V gene data show CDR1 as MNHEY and CDR2 as SMNVEV (reference sequence). With 6 bases clipped from V and 2 bases from J, the junction kept 7 bases outside the gene matches. The CDR3 is 14 residues long. CDR3 protein: CASRPVTGTYEQYF. CDR3 nucleotide sequence: TGTGCCAGCAGACCCGTGACAGGGACCTACGAGCAGTACTTC.

The V and J genes are TRBV6-5 and TRBJ2-7; D might be TRBD2 (6 bases). V dropped 2 bases and J dropped 0 bases, with 8 bases sitting between them. This CDR3 has 14 residues. Germline loops: CDR1 MNHEY, CDR2 SVGAGI. CDR3 in DNA: TGTGCCAGCAGTTACGTGGGAGGCTCCTACGAGCAGTACTTC. It specifies CASSYVGGSYEQYF.

J is TRBJ1-2 and V is TRBV6-2 or TRBV6-3, with 8 bases aligning to TRBD1. The CDR3 length is 16 residues. Per the germline V gene, CDR1 is MNHEY and CDR2 is SVGEGT. The junction had 7 bases not matched to a gene; V was cut back by 4 bases and J by 0 bases. The CDR3 reads CASSSGQAPTNYGYTF. Written as DNA, the CDR3 is TGTGCCAGCAGTTCGGGACAGGCGCCAACTAACTATGGCTACACCTTC.

This rearrangement joins TRBV5-1 to TRBJ2-2; 8 bases agree with TRBD1. The V gene's germline CDR1 is SGHRS and CDR2 YFSETQ. The CDR3 is 16 residues long. V shed 6 bases and J 5 bases; nucleotides not matched to a gene: 12. In DNA, the CDR3 is TGCGCCAGCACCCCTCCGACAGGGGAGGAAACCGGGGAGCTGTTTTTT. Encoded protein: CASTPPTGEETGELFF.

This clone has a single count. The V call is TRBV7-9, the J call TRBJ1-1; maybe TRBD1 (6 bases). Germline-derived CDR1 and CDR2 are SEHNR and FQNEAQ (reference sequence). This CDR3 is built from 15 residues. Trimming took off 1 base at V and 0 bases at J, with 9 bases between the two ends. The DNA of the CDR3 is TGTGCCAGCAGCTTAGGCCGGGACATGAACACTGAAGCTTTCTTT. This encodes CASSLGRDMNTEAFF.

In its sample, this clone was seen once. This chain connects TRBV4-3 to TRBJ2-1, with TRBD1 identical over 9 bases. The CDR3 sequence is 13 residues long. Germline CDR1 and CDR2: LGHNA and YSLEER. V lost 4 bases and J lost 9; bases outside the gene matches: 4. The CDR3 DNA reads TGCGCCAGCAGCCTAAACAGGGGGCTTGAGCAGTTCTTC. Amino acids: CASSLNRGLEQFF.

This clone was found once. This chain uses TRBV7-2 with TRBJ2-7, with a weak D call TRBD2 (5 bases). V was shortened by 4 bases and J by 3 bases, with 10 bases between the two germline ends. The germline V gene has CDR1 SGHTA and CDR2 FQGNSA. The CDR3 covers 13 residues. The CDR3 is CASSSPGVYEQYF. The CDR3 DNA sequence: TGTGCCAGCAGCTCACCCGGGGTCTACGAGCAGTACTTC.

This clone was seen just once. One end of the junction varies from germline; a read error may be responsible. This chain connects TRBV5-6 to TRBJ2-3; no firm D call. CDR1 and CDR2 from the germline V gene are SGHDT and YYEEEE. This CDR3 is 15 amino acids long. The DNA for the CDR3 is TGTGTCAGCAGCTTGTCGGGTTGGGGCACAGATACGCAGTATTTT. It is translated as CVSSLSGWGTDTQYF.

The chain recombines TRBV3-1 (or the pseudogene TRBV3-2) with TRBJ2-7; 8 nucleotides agree with TRBD1. Germline V gives CDR1 LGHDT, CDR2 YNNKEL (reference sequence). This CDR3 contains 15 residues. J was trimmed by 5 bases and V by 0 bases; bases with no gene match: 6. Here the CDR3 reads CASSQERAGGNEQYF. Written as DNA, the CDR3 is TGTGCCAGCAGCCAAGAAAGGGCAGGGGGCAACGAGCAGTACTTC.

This chain connects TRBV27 to TRBJ2-7; D unresolved. Germline V gives CDR1 MNHEY, CDR2 SMNVEV (reference sequence). The V and J ends lost 5 bases and 1 base respectively, with 18 bases between them. The CDR3 totals 16 residues. CDR3 DNA: TGTGCCAGCAGTGAAACCCTGGCAAAATGGTCCTACGAGCAGTACTTC. It specifies CASSETLAKWSYEQYF.